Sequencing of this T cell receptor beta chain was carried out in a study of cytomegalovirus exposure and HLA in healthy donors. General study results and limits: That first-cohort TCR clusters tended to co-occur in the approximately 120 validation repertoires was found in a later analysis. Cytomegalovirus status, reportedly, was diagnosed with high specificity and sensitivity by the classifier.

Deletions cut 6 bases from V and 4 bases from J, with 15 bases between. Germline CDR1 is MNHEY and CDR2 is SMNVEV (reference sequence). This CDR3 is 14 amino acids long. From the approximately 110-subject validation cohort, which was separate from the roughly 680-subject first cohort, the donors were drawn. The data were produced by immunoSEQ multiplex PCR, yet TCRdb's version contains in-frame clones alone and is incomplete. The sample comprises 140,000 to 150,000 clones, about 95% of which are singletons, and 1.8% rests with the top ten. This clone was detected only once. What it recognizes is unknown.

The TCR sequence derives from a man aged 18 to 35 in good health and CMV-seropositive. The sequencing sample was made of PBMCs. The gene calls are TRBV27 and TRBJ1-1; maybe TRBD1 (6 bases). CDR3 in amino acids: CASRPPAGATEAFF. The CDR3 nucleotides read TGTGCCAGCAGACCCCCGGCGGGGGCCACTGAAGCTTTCTTT.